A single sample is the source of the 15 T cell receptor beta chains below, sequenced in a study of coeliac disease (dated by TCRdb to between 2022 and 2023). The investigation overall reported the following: Active coeliac intraepithelial and lamina propria samples had lower TRB and TRG repertoire clonality than controls, suggesting that diverse T cells were recruited.

Libraries were made using the immunoSEQ multiplex PCR assay. As stored in TCRdb, this immuneACCESS dataset retains in-frame rearrangements with V and J assigned. A fraction of the clones does not appear; measured against another copy, unresolved V genes explain less than half of the discrepancy, and the remainder lacks a known reason. Across this sample there are approximately 6,700 clones, with 65% to 70% seen only once. The ten largest make up about 4.1% of the sample. These receptors are not linked to any known antigen. Sequenced sample: lamina propria lymphocytes from the gut. The cell subset or site label here, explained by the study, means: lamina propria cell (LPC) fraction of small intestinal biopsy. The receptors come from a woman aged 18-30 years with active celiac disease.

This clone was observed a handful of times. The chain is built from TRBV7-9 and TRBJ2-3; 7 bases are shared with TRBD1. Germline-derived CDR1 and CDR2 are SEHNR and FQNEAQ (reference sequence). The CDR3 extends over 15 amino acids. The J segment lost 3 bases and the V segment lost 5 bases, leaving 8 bases of the junction unmatched. The CDR3 is CASSPRDRLTDTQYF. The CDR3 DNA reads as TGTGCCAGCAGCCCCCGGGACAGACTTACAGATACGCAGTATTTT.

V usage is TRBV4-1 and J usage is TRBJ2-3, with TRBD2 matching 11 bases. Germline CDR1 reads MGHRA; CDR2 reads YSYEKL. The CDR3 contains 17 residues. Trimming at V came to 0 bases and at J to 5 bases, leaving 7 bases not matched to a gene. CDR3 region: CASSQDLAGGPVDTQYF. DNA of the CDR3: TGCGCCAGCAGCCAAGATTTAGCGGGAGGGCCGGTAGATACGCAGTATTTT.

The V gene is TRBV9, the J gene TRBJ2-1; D may be TRBD1 (6 bases). The germline gives CDR1 SGDLS, CDR2 YYNGEE. V lost 4 bases, J lost 3 bases, and 23 bases lay in between. This CDR3 is 18 amino acids long. The CDR3 nucleotides are TGTGCCAGCAGCCCCAAGACAGGTGAGCTACAATTCTACAATGAGCAGTTCTTC. It is translated as CASSPKTGELQFYNEQFF.

The chain employs TRBV6-6 and TRBJ2-5, with 7 bases fitting TRBD1. The CDR3 totals 16 residues. V trimming: 4 bases; J trimming: 2 bases; junction bases outside the gene matches: 10. Germline CDR1 is MNHNY and CDR2 is SVGAGI (reference sequence). The CDR3 loop is CASSSPTGRMQETQYF. Here the CDR3 DNA reads TGTGCCAGCAGTTCCCCGACAGGGAGAATGCAAGAGACCCAGTACTTC.

This rearrangement joins TRBV18 to TRBJ2-7; TRBD2 might be the D (5 bases). Trimming stripped 2 bases from V and 5 bases from J, with 16 bases between. The germline CDR1 and CDR2 sequences are KGHSH and LQKENI. The CDR3 loop spans 15 amino acids. The CDR3 reads CASSPKREWVNEQYF. CDR3 nucleotides: TGTGCCAGCTCACCAAAGAGGGAGTGGGTGAACGAGCAGTACTTC.

The rearrangement links TRBV5-1 to TRBJ2-7; tentative D call: TRBD1 (6 bases). The CDR3 is 14 amino acids. Germline V lookup: CDR1 SGHRS, CDR2 YFSETQ. V lost 6 bases and J 6 bases, leaving 19 bases between the germline ends. In DNA, the CDR3 is TGCGCCAGCAAGACCTCCCCAGGGGCTGGCGAGCAGTACTTC. Protein: CASKTSPGAGEQYF.

The chain uses TRBV11-2 and TRBJ2-5, with TRBD2 matching over 9 bases. The J segment lost 7 bases and the V segment lost 1 base, leaving 10 bases of the junction unmatched. CDR1 and CDR2 from the germline V gene are SGHAT and FQNNGV. The CDR3 is made up of 16 amino acids. In nucleotides, the CDR3 is TGTGCCAGCAGCTTAGGGAGCGGGGGGCCCGGCAGGACCCAGTACTTC. Protein: CASSLGSGGPGRTQYF.

The chain carries TRBV6-5 and TRBJ1-2; maybe TRBD1 (6 bases). The CDR3 consists of 14 residues. CDR1 and CDR2 (germline): MNHEY, SVGAGI. With 2 bases removed from V and 8 bases from J, the gap between germline ends came to 15 bases. Written as DNA, the CDR3 is TGTGCCAGCAGTTACACACAGGGATCGTCAGGCTACACCTTC. This sequence encodes CASSYTQGSSGYTF.

The V gene is TRBV7-3, the J gene TRBJ2-7, with a weak D call TRBD2 (6 bases). Germline assignment: CDR1 SGHTA and CDR2 FQGTGA. The germline V and J ends were trimmed by 4 bases and 4 bases, with 17 bases remaining between them. This CDR3 is 15 amino acids long. The CDR3 DNA is TGTGCCAGCAGCTCAAACGGCGGAGGGATTTACGAGCAGTACTTC. It translates to CASSSNGGGIYEQYF.

The gene calls are TRBV7-6 and TRBJ2-7; tentatively, D is TRBD1 (6 bases). Germline values: CDR1 SGHVS, CDR2 FNYEAQ. The CDR3 totals 13 residues. Deletions cut 4 bases from V and 4 bases from J, with 11 bases between. In DNA, the CDR3 is TGTGCCAGCAGCTCGGAAACAGGGTACGAGCAGTACTTC. Protein sequence: CASSSETGYEQYF.

V gene TRBV5-5 combines with J gene TRBJ1-2; 11 nucleotides line up with TRBD1. Germline CDR1 is SGHKS and CDR2 is YYEKEE (reference sequence). V lost 1 base, J lost 4 bases, and 12 bases stayed unmatched. This CDR3 comprises 18 residues. CDR3 protein: CASSLYPGQGGSSYGYTF. Written as DNA, the CDR3 is TGTGCCAGCAGCTTGTACCCGGGACAGGGGGGTTCGAGCTATGGCTACACCTTC. The whole variable domain, remainder taken from reference TRBV5-5 and TRBJ1-2, is DAGVTQSPTHLIKTRGQQVTLRCSPISGHKSVSWYQQVLGQGPQFIFQYYEKEERGRGNFPDRFSARQFPNYSSELNVNALLLGDSALYLCASSLYPGQGGSSYGYTFGSGTRLTVV.

The rearrangement links TRBV29-1 to TRBJ2-5; no clear D gene. V lost 5 bases to trimming and J lost 5 bases, with 9 bases between them. Germline lookup yields CDR1 SQVTM and CDR2 ANQGSEA. The CDR3 is 11 residues long. CDR3 loop: CSVLRVETQYF. CDR3 bases: TGCAGCGTTCTCCGGGTGGAGACCCAGTACTTC.

The chain carries TRBV28 and TRBJ2-4; D might be TRBD1 (6 bases). The V end lost 6 bases, the J end lost 2 bases, and 11 bases lay between the germline ends. CDR1 is MDHEN and CDR2 is SYDVKM in the germline V gene. This CDR3 spans 14 amino acids. This CDR3 reads CASRTQGTKNIQYF. The CDR3 DNA sequence: TGTGCCAGCAGGACACAGGGAACCAAAAACATTCAGTACTTC.

The chain is built from TRBV6-5 and TRBJ2-7, with a tentative D call TRBD1 (5 bases). CDR1 is MNHEY, CDR2 SVGAGI, per germline. The CDR3 covers 15 residues. Trimming removed 5 bases from V and 6 bases from J, with 20 bases in between. The CDR3 coding sequence is TGTGCCAGCAGTACAGGCCAGGGCGGCTTCTCCGAGCAGTACTTC. Amino acid sequence: CASSTGQGGFSEQYF.

The V and J genes are TRBV11-3 and TRBJ2-7, with TRBD2 matching 15 bases. V was pared by 4 bases and J by 7 bases, with 5 bases of the junction left unmatched. Germline values: CDR1 SGHNT, CDR2 YENEEA. This CDR3 region has 15 residues. The CDR3 reads CASSWGLAGGREQYF. Here the CDR3 DNA reads TGTGCCAGCAGCTGGGGACTAGCGGGAGGACGGGAGCAGTACTTC.